This T cell receptor beta chain derives from a study of blood T cell repertoires in COVID-19. Study-wide background: Sources were T cells, B-cell-depleted T cells, or PBMCs; the material itself was cDNA or gDNA.

Clinical history as reported by participants underpinned cohort assignment. This CDR3 spans 14 amino acids. The V end lost 5 bases, the J end lost 4 bases, and 12 bases lay between the germline ends. Germline V gene lookup returns CDR1 MNHEY and CDR2 SMNVEV (reference sequence). Original processing methods: Cell counts per sample came from amplifying reference gene primers. Profiling relied on immunoSEQ multiplex PCR, and the TCRdb table lists in-frame clones only, not all of them. V and J calls and clone size come straight from that table; D and trimming were deduced from the DNA. The sample has 200,000 to 250,000 clones, 70% to 90% seen once.

This clonotype originated in a man aged 25-45 years who had recovered from COVID-19. J is TRBJ1-5 and V is TRBV27, with D possibly TRBD1 on 6 matching bases. The sequenced sample consisted of PBMCs or T cells enriched from blood (not recorded which). CDR3 sequence reads: CASSPRGINQPQHF. Here the CDR3 DNA reads TGTGCCAGCAGTCCAAGGGGGATAAATCAGCCCCAGCATTTT.